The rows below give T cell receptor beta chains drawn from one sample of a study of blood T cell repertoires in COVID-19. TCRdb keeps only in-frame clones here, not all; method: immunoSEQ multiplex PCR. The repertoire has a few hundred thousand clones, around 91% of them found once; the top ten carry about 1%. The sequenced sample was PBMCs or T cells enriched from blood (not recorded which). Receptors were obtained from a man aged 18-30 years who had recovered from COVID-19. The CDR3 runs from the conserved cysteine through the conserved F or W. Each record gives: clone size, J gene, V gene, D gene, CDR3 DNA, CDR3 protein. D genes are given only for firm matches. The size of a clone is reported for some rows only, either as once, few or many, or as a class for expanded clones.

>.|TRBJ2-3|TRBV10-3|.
TGTGCCATCAGACAGGGACACTCTAGCACAGATACGCAGTATTTT
CAIRQGHSSTDTQYF
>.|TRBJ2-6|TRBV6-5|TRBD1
TGTGCCAGCAGAACTGGGACAGCTGGGGCCAACGTCCTGACTTTC
CASRTGTAGANVLTF
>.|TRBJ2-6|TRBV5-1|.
TGCGCCAGCAGGACCGAGGGTTCCGGGGCCAACGTCCTGACTTTC
CASRTEGSGANVLTF
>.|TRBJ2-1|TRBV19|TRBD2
TGTGCCAGTAGTATGCTAGCGGGAGGGCGGGATGAGCAGTTCTTC
CASSMLAGGRDEQFF
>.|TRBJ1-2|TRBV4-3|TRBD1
TGCGCCAGCAGCCAAGTTGGTCTAGGACAGGGCGCGGGTGGCTACACCTTC
CASSQVGLGQGAGGYTF
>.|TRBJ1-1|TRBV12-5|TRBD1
TGTGCTAGCCACCCCGGTACAGGGGGCGCGGTGGGTGAAGCTTTCTTT
CASHPGTGGAVGEAFF
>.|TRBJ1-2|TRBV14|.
TGTGCCAGCAGCCCCCGAAGGGGGTATGGCTACACCTTC
CASSPRRGYGYTF
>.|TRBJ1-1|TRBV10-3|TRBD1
TGTGCCATCAACCGGGGACAGGGTACTGAAGCTTTCTTT
CAINRGQGTEAFF
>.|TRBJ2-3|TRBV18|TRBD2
TGTGCCAGCTCAGAGAGGACTAGCGGGAGCCCCACAGATACGCAGTATTTT
CASSERTSGSPTDTQYF
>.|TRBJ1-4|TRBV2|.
TGTGCCAGCAGTGAATCCAGGGCTGAAAAACTGTTTTTT
CASSESRAEKLFF
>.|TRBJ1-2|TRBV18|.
TGTGCCAGCTCCCAAAGTCCCAGGCCACTTAACTATGGCTACACCTTC
CASSQSPRPLNYGYTF
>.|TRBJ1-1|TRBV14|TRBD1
TGTGCCAGCAGCCGAGGAGGACAGGGGCTGAACACTGAAGCTTTCTTT
CASSRGGQGLNTEAFF
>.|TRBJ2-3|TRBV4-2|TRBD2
TGTGCCAGCAGCCCCTTACGAGCGGGAGGGCCGACAGATACGCAGTATTTT
CASSPLRAGGPTDTQYF
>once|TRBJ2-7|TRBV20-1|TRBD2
TGCAGTGCTAGTTCCCCTAGCGGGCTCTACGAGCAGTACTTC
CSASSPSGLYEQYF
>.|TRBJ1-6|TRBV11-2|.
TGTGCCGTGGGGGCAGCTCACTTAAATTCACCCCTCCACTTT
CAVGAAHLNSPLHF
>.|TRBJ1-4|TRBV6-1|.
TGTGCCAGCAGTGAAGGGGCAGTTAATGAAAAACTGTTTTTT
CASSEGAVNEKLFF
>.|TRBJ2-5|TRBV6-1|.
TGTGCCAGCAGTGAAGGGACGGCGGGGGAGACCCAGTACTTC
CASSEGTAGETQYF
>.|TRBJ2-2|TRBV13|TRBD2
TGTGCCAGCAGCCACACTAGAGCGGGGGGAAACACCGGGGAGCTGTTTTTT
CASSHTRAGGNTGELFF
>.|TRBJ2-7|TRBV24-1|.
TGTGCCACCAGTGCCTCGTGGGAGGACCCCTCCTACGAGCAGTACTTC
CATSASWEDPSYEQYF
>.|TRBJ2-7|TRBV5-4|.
TGTGCCAGCAGCCCGGTGGGCCAAGAACAGTACTTC
CASSPVGQEQYF